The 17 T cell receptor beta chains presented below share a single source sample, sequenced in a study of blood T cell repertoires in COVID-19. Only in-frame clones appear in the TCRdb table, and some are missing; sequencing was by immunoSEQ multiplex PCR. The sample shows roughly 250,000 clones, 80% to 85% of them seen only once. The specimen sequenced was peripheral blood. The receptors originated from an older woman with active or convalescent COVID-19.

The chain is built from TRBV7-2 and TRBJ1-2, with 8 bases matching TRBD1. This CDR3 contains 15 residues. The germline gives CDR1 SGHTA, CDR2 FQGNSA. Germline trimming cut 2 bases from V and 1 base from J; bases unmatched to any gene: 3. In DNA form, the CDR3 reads TGTGCCAGCAGCTTACACAGGGGGGTTAACTATGGCTACACCTTC. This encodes CASSLHRGVNYGYTF.

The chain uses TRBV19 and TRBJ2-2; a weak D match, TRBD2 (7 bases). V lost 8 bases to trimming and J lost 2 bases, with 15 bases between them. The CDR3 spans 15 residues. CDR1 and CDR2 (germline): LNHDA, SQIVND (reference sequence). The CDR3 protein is CASGNREGNTGELFF. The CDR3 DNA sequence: TGTGCCAGTGGGAACAGGGAGGGAAACACCGGGGAGCTGTTTTTT.

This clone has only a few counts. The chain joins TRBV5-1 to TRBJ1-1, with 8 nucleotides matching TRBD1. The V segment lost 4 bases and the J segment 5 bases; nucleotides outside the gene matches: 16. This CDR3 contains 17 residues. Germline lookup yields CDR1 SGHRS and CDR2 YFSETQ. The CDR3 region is CASSPRVSGGGRTEAFF. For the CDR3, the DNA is TGCGCCAGCAGCCCGAGAGTTTCAGGGGGCGGACGGACTGAAGCTTTCTTT.

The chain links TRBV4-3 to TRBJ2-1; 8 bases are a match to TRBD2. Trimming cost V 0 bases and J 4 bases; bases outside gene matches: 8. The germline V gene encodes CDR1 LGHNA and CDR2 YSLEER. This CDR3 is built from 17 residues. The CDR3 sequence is CASSQDWGRGAYNEQFF. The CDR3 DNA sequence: TGCGCCAGCAGCCAAGATTGGGGGCGGGGGGCTTACAATGAGCAGTTCTTC.

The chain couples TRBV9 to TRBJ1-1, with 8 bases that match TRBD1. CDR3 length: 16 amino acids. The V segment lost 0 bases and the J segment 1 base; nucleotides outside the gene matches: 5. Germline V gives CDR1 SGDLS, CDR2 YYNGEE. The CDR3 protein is CASSVAPGGTNTEAFF. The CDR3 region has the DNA TGTGCCAGCAGCGTAGCTCCAGGGGGCACGAACACTGAAGCTTTCTTT.

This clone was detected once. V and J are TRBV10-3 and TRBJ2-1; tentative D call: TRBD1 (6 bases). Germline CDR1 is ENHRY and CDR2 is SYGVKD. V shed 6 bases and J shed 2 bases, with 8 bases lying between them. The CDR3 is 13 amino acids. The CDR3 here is CAIRGGTYNEQFF. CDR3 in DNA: TGTGCCATCAGAGGGGGAACCTACAATGAGCAGTTCTTC.

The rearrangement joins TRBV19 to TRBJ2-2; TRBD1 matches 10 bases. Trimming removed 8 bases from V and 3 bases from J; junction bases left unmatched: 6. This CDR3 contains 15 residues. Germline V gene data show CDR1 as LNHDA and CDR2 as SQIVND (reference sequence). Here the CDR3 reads CASGEDRGHTGELFF. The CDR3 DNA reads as TGTGCCAGTGGAGAAGACAGGGGGCACACCGGGGAGCTGTTTTTT.

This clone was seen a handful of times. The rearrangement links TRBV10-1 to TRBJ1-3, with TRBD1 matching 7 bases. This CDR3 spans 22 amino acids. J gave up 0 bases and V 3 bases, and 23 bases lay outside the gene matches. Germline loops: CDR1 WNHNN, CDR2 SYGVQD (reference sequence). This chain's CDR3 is CASSDPGGVPDTGASSGNTIYF. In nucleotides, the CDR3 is TGCGCCAGCAGTGACCCGGGGGGGGTCCCGGATACAGGGGCAAGCTCTGGAAACACCATATATTTT.

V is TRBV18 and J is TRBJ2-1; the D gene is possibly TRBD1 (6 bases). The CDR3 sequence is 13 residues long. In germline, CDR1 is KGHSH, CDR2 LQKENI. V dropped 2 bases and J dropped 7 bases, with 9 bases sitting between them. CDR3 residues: CASSPTGQNEQFF. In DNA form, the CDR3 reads TGTGCCAGCTCACCAACGGGACAAAATGAGCAGTTCTTC.

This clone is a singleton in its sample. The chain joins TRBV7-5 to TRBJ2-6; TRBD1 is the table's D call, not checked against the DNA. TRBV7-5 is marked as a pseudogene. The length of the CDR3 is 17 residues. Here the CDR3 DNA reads TGTGCCAGAAGCTTAGGGCAGGGGTCCTCTGGGGCCAACGTCCTGACTTTC. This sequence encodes CARSLGQGSSGANVLTF.

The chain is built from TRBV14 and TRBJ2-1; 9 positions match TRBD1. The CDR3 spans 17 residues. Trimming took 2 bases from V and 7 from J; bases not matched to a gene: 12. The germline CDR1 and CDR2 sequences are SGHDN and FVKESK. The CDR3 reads CASSQLFTGGVGNEQFF. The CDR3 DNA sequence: TGTGCCAGCAGCCAACTTTTCACAGGGGGCGTAGGGAATGAGCAGTTCTTC. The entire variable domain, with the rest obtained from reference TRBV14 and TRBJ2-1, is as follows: EAGVTQFPSHSVIEKGQTVTLRCDPISGHDNLYWYRRVMGKEIKFLLHFVKESKQDESGMPNNRFLAERTGGTYSTLKVQPAELEDSGVYFCASSQLFTGGVGNEQFFGPGTRLTVL.

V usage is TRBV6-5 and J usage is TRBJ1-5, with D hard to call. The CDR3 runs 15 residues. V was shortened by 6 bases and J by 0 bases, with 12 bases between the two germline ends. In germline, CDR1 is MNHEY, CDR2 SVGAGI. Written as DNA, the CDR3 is TGTGCCAGCAGCAACGGAGGGTATAGCAATCAGCCCCAGCATTTT. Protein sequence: CASSNGGYSNQPQHF.

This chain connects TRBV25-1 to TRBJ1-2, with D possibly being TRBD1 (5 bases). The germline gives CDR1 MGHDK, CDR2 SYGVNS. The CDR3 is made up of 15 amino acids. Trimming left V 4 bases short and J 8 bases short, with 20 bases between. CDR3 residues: CASSGEDAGVRGYTF. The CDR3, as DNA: TGTGCCAGCAGTGGCGAAGATGCGGGGGTGAGGGGCTACACCTTC.

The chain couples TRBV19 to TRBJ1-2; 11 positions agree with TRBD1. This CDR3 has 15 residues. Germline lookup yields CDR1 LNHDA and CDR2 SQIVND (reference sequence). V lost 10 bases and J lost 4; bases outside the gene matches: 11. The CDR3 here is CATPGQGVLPYGYTF. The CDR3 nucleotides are TGTGCCACCCCGGGACAGGGGGTGCTCCCCTATGGCTACACCTTC.

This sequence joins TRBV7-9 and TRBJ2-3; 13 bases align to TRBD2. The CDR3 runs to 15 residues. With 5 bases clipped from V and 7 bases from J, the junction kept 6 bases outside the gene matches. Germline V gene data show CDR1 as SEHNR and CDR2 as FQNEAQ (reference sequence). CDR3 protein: CASSLSTSGGYTQYF. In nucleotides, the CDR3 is TGTGCCAGCAGCCTCTCGACTAGCGGGGGGTATACGCAGTATTTT.

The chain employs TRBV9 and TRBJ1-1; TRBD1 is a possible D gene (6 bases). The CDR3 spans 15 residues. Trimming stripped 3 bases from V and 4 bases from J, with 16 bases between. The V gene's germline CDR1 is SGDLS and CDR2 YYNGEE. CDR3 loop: CASSGATGRSTEAFF. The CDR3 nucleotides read TGTGCCAGCAGCGGGGCTACAGGGCGGAGCACTGAAGCTTTCTTT.

The CDR3 here is CASSPFSDRNEQYF. DNA for the CDR3: TGTGCCAGCTCACCTTTTTCGGACAGGAATGAGCAGTACTTC. The V and J genes are TRBV18 and TRBJ2-7; 7 nucleotides agree with TRBD1. The germline CDR1 and CDR2 sequences are KGHSH and LQKENI. This CDR3 has 14 residues. The V gene end was trimmed by 3 bases and the J gene end by 7 bases; junction bases not matched to a gene: 9.